Listed below are T cell receptor beta chains from one sample, sequenced in a study of shared clonotypes between healthy human individuals. TCRdb's copy holds only in-frame clones and misses some; the assay was immunoSEQ multiplex PCR. The data hold more than 500,000 clones, with 85% to 95% observed a single time. What was sequenced was naive CD8+ T cells sorted from blood. Receptor source: a woman in her 30s in good health. The CDR3 runs from the conserved cysteine through the conserved F or W.

TRBV7-9 | CASSFPTSASYEQYF
TRBV5-1 | CASKDSLNEKLFF
TRBV4-2 | CASSQERDYEQYF
TRBV28 | CASSPVWLGQGTEANVLTF
TRBV6-5 | CASSPTGFLEQYF
TRBV7-9 | CASSLGDREAREQYF
TRBV5-5 | CASSLLLAGEQFF
TRBV29-1 | CSVHPFPRQENYGYTF
TRBV30 | CAWSVLQGEEQYF
TRBV28 | CASSLGTSGSYEQYF
TRBV6-5 | CASSYSGANVLTF
TRBV27 | CASSLYQVPPGPGGYGYTF
TRBV4-1 | CASSPTGTGGSEAFF
TRBV6-5 | CASSYSSGTNSYEQYF